Each of the 15 T cell receptor beta chains below was sequenced from the same sample in a study of T cell repertoires in cytomegalovirus infection. TCRdb reprocessed the reads with MiXCR, giving one entry per CDR3 protein. The sample gives about 450,000 distinct CDR3 sequences, approximately 31% of which show up once; roughly 15% is in the top ten. Source material: PBMCs. Receptors were obtained from a human donor in good health (CMV status not recorded). Some clones in this sample may be carry-over from other donors' samples.

This clonotype appeared a few times. This chain joins TRBV6-6 and TRBJ2-3; TRBD1 matches 10 bases. With 5 bases clipped from V and 5 bases from J, the junction kept 7 bases outside the gene matches. This CDR3 is built from 15 residues. Germline V gene data show CDR1 as MNHNY and CDR2 as SVGAGI (reference sequence). The CDR3: CASSTPGQGKDTQYF. In DNA, the CDR3 is TGTGCCAGCAGTACACCGGGACAGGGGAAAGATACGCAGTATTTT.

This clonotype was seen a handful of times. This rearrangement joins TRBV6-6 to TRBJ2-3; D not certain. Looked up from germline, CDR1 is MNHNY and CDR2 is SVGAGI (reference sequence). The ends were cut back, 10 bases at V and 2 bases at J, with 13 bases in the middle. CDR3 length: 13 amino acids. The CDR3 DNA is TGTGCCACCGCCCGACTCACCACAGATACGCAGTATTTT. It is translated as CATARLTTDTQYF.

This clonotype was recorded many times. The chain's CDR3 is CASSLDLAGGYEQYF. DNA for the CDR3: TGTGCCAGCAGCTTAGATCTAGCGGGGGGCTACGAGCAGTACTTC. The V gene is TRBV7-2, the J gene TRBJ2-7; 11 bases are a match to TRBD2. The CDR3 is 15 amino acids. CDR1 is SGHTA, CDR2 FQGNSA, per germline. J lost 3 bases, V lost 1 base, and 2 bases had no gene match. The variable domain in full, completed from reference TRBV7-2 and TRBJ2-7, reads GAGVSQSPSNKVTEKGKDVELRCDPISGHTALYWYRQSLGQGLEFLIYFQGNSAPDKSGLPSDRFSAERTGGSVSTLTIQRTQQEDSAVYLCASSLDLAGGYEQYFGPGTRLTVT.

This chain links TRBV19 with TRBJ1-6; D is ambiguous. The germline gives CDR1 LNHDA, CDR2 SQIVND (reference sequence). V was clipped by 1 base and J by 11 bases, with 9 bases between them. The CDR3 sequence is 13 residues long. Here the CDR3 reads CASSIGAEAPLHF. CDR3 DNA sequence: TGTGCCAGTAGTATAGGGGCGGAGGCACCCCTCCACTTT.

This clonotype was picked up many times. The rearrangement links TRBV7-2 to TRBJ1-6; D may be TRBD1 (5 bases). Trimming pared 3 bases from V and 6 bases from J, leaving 15 bases between. Per germline, CDR1 SGHTA and CDR2 FQGNSA. This CDR3 region has 16 residues. The CDR3 region has the DNA TGTGCCAGCAGCTTCGCCCCGGGACGGGGTAATTCACCCCTCCACTTT. This codes for CASSFAPGRGNSPLHF.

This clonotype was counted a few times. This chain connects TRBV7-8 to TRBJ1-1, with D perhaps matching TRBD1 (5 bases). The V and J ends lost 2 bases and 1 base respectively, with 14 bases between them. CDR1 SGHVS and CDR2 FQNEAQ come from the germline V gene. CDR3 length: 16 residues. CDR3 sequence (DNA): TGTGCCAGCAGCTTACACTTAGGGGCGACGAACACTGAAGCTTTCTTT. Translating it yields CASSLHLGATNTEAFF.

Regarding this clonotype: A much larger clone lies one base from this, so it may be a read error. Lacking the conserved final phenylalanine or tryptophan, this CDR3 likely reflects a read error. The J gene is TRBJ2-5, the V gene TRBV7-2; D may be TRBD1 (5 bases). The CDR3 runs to 12 residues. Between the trimmed V and J ends, which lost 0 bases and 6 bases, there was a span of 5 bases. CDR1 is SGHTA and CDR2 is FQGNSA in the germline V gene. CDR3 nucleotides: TGTGCCAGCAGCTTAGCGGGGCAGACCCAGTACTAC. The encoded protein is CASSLAGQTQYY.

This clonotype was seen repeatedly, ten times or more. The CDR3: CASTGGQGRGWNQETQYF. CDR3 in DNA: TGTGCCAGCACCGGGGGACAGGGACGGGGCTGGAACCAAGAGACCCAGTACTTC. The chain recombines TRBV7-2 with TRBJ2-5; 9 bases map to TRBD1. V gave up 7 bases and J gave up 0 bases; unmatched junction bases: 15. CDR1 is SGHTA and CDR2 is FQGNSA in the germline V gene. The CDR3 covers 18 residues.

The V gene is TRBV28, the J gene TRBJ1-4; D unclear. This CDR3 is 15 amino acids long. Looked up from germline, CDR1 is MDHEN and CDR2 is SYDVKM. V lost 5 bases and J lost 8, with 18 bases in between. CDR3: CASSPPSKGGEKLFF. The DNA for the CDR3 is TGTGCCAGCAGTCCCCCTTCGAAGGGAGGCGAAAAACTGTTTTTT.

A remark on this clonotype: The junction shows a germline mismatch at one end, possibly a read error. The DNA for the CDR3 is TGTGCCAGCAGCCTAGCAATAGACTTCAGGGGGCCCAGTGAGCAGTTCTTC. Residues: CASSLAIDFRGPSEQFF. This rearrangement joins TRBV7-6 to TRBJ2-1, with 8 bases lining up with TRBD1. The germline CDR1 and CDR2 sequences are SGHVS and FNYEAQ. The CDR3 is 17 residues long. Full variable domain (remainder filled in from reference TRBV7-6 and TRBJ2-1): GAGVSQSPRYKVTKRGQDVALRCDPISGHVSLYWYRQALGQGPEFLTYFNYEAQQDKSGLPNDRFSAERPEGSISTLTIQRTEQRDSAMYRCASSLAIDFRGPSEQFFGPGTRLTVL.

V gene TRBV15 combines with J gene TRBJ2-3, with 10 bases fitting TRBD1. From germline, CDR1 is LNHNV and CDR2 YYDKDF (reference sequence). V lost 5 bases and J lost 5; bases outside the gene matches: 10. This CDR3 is 16 amino acids long. Here the CDR3 reads CATSSPGQGIGDTQYF. CDR3 DNA sequence: TGTGCCACCAGCTCACCGGGACAGGGGATCGGAGATACGCAGTATTTT.

This clonotype was detected ten times or more. J is TRBJ2-3 and V is TRBV12-3 or TRBV12-4, with 7 nucleotides matching TRBD2. The junction had 2 bases not matched to a gene; V was cut back by 1 base and J by 1 base. The length of the CDR3 is 15 residues. The CDR3 DNA follows: TGTGCCAGCAGTTTAGTAGCGGGCCGCACAGATACGCAGTATTTT. Its protein product is CASSLVAGRTDTQYF.

V and J are TRBV10-3 and TRBJ1-1; D is possibly TRBD1 (6 bases). Trimming stripped 0 bases from V and 3 bases from J, with 23 bases between. This CDR3 has 19 amino acids. Germline lookup yields CDR1 ENHRY and CDR2 SYGVKD. The CDR3 DNA sequence: TGTGCCATCAGTGAGTCTTGGGGAGGGGGGCTGGGGTCGGACACTGAAGCTTTCTTT. Residues: CAISESWGGGLGSDTEAFF.

The rearrangement uses TRBV28 and TRBJ1-1, with 7 bases aligning to TRBD1. The V and J ends lost 7 bases and 1 base, in that order; junction bases with no gene match: 6. This CDR3 is 14 amino acids long. Looked up from germline, CDR1 is MDHEN and CDR2 is SYDVKM. Here the CDR3 reads CASTSTGTNTEAFF. CDR3 nucleotides: TGTGCCAGCACGTCGACAGGGACGAACACTGAAGCTTTCTTT.

This clonotype was detected a few times. V is TRBV7-6 and J is TRBJ2-7; 10 nucleotides match TRBD2. With V trimmed by 4 bases and J by 7 bases, 7 bases remained unmatched. The CDR3 is 14 residues long. CDR1 is SGHVS and CDR2 is FNYEAQ in the germline V gene. CDR3 loop: CASSSETSGREQYF. CDR3 nucleotides: TGTGCCAGCAGCTCCGAGACTAGCGGGCGTGAGCAGTACTTC.